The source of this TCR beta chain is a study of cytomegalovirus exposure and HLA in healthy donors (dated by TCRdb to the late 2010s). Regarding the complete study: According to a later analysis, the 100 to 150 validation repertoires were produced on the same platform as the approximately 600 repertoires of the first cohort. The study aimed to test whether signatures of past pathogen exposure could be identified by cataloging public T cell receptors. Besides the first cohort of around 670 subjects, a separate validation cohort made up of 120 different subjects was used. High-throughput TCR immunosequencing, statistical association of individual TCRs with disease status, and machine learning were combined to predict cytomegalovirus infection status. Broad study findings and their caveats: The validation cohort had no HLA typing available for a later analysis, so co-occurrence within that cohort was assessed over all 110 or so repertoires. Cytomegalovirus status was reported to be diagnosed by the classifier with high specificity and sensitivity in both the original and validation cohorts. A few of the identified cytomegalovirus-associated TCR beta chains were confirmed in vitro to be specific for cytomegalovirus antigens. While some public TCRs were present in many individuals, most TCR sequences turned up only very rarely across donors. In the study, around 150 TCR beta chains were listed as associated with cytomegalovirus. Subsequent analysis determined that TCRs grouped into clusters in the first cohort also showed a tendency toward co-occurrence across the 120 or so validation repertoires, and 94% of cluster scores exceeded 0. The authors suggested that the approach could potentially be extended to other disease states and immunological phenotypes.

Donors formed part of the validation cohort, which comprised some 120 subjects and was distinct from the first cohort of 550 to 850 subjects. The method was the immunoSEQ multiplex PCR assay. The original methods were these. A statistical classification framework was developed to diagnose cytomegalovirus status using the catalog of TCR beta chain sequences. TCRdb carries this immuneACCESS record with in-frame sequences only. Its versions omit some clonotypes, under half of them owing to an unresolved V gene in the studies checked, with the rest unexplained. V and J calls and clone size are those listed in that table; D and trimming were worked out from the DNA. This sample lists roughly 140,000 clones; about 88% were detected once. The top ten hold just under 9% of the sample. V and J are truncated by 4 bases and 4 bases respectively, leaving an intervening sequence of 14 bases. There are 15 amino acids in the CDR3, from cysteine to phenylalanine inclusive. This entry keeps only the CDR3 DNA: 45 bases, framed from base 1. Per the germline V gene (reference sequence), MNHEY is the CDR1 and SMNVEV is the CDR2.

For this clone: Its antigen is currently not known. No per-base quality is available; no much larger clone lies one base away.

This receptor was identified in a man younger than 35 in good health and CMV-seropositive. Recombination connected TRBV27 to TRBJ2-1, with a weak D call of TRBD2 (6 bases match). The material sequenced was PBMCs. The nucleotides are TGTGCCAGCAGTTCCGGGAGCGCGGGGTACAATGAGCAGTTCTTC. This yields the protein CASSSGSAGYNEQFF.